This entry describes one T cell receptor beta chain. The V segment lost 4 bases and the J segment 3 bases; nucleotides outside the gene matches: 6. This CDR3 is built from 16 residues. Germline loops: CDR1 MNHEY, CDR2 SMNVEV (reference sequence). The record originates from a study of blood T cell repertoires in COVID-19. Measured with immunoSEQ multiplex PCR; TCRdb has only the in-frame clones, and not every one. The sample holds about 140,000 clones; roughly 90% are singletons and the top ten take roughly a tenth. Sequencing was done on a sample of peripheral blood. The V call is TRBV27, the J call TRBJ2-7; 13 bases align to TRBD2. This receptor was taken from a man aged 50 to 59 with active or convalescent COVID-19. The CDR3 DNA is TGTGCCAGCAGTTCTGGACTAGCGGGAGCCCTCTACGAGCAGTACTTC. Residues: CASSSGLAGALYEQYF.